This TCR beta chain was sequenced during a study of blood T cell repertoires in COVID-19 (dated by TCRdb to 2020 to 2022). For the study in its entirety: Recovered participants in ImmuneRACE Cohort 3 were defined by two consecutive negative NP/OP PCR tests, clearance by a healthcare professional, or resolution of symptoms. Samples covering the acute and convalescent phases of COVID-19 were provided by collaborators in the United States, Italy and Spain. The prospective study material was composed of cDNA or gDNA derived from T cells, B-cell-depleted T cells, or PBMCs. Subjects who had been exposed to COVID-19, were actively infected with it, or had recovered from it provided the deeply sampled blood TCRbeta repertoires that made up the dataset. The repertoires were released in a freely available public database intended as a resource for research on the immune response to SARS-CoV-2. The samples were drawn from the first 160 participants of the ongoing ImmuneRACE study and from over 950 subjects provided by 6 global collaborators. A de-identified subject ID, COVID-19 status, age in years and sex were almost always included in the sample metadata. Where HLA class I and class II types were available, the types were taken from metadata supplied by the sample provider, not from assay-based typing. General study outcomes and caveats: The quantity of clinical and demographic metadata differed by source and by participant and was supplied without curation.

Details on this clone: What this receptor recognizes is not known. Base qualities were left out, and no much larger clone turns up one base away.

The immunoSEQ Assay, a bias-controlled multiplex PCR, was used to amplify TCRbeta CDR3 regions from genomic DNA. The authors processed their data as follows. The number of nucleated cells in each sample was estimated from the amplification of reference gene primers within the assay. To quantify the absolute abundance of each unique TCRbeta CDR3 rearrangement, sequence reads were collapsed and filtered. For each sample, productive Simpson clonality was calculated by taking the square root of Simpson's diversity index across productive rearrangements. Sourced from immuneACCESS, this table was stored by TCRdb with only in-frame sequences that have V and J called. A share of the clones is absent; for the studies checked, an unresolved V gene accounts for under half, and the remainder has no known explanation. V, J and clone size are taken as reported in that table, and D and trimming were inferred from the DNA itself. In all, the sample holds a few hundred thousand clones, and 88% of those were seen once. Jointly, the top ten make up 2% to 2.5% of the sample.

In the prospective study, participants were 18 to 89 years old, resided in 20 to 30 geographic areas of the United States, and were enrolled through a virtual design. In the prospective study, cohorts were assigned on the basis of participant-reported clinical history obtained from a screening survey and a study questionnaire. Mobile phlebotomists in the prospective study collected whole blood, serum and a nasopharyngeal or oropharyngeal swab from every participant. Prospective study participants could optionally give additional blood draws and questionnaires over an approximately two-month period. Prospective study blood samples were shipped either frozen or at room temperature before DNA extraction. CDR1 and CDR2 are drawn from the germline V gene: KGHDR, SFDVKD. The CDR3 holds 13 amino acids from the cysteine to the phenylalanine. Solely the CDR3 DNA is kept, with 39 bases framed from the first base. The germline ends are 5 bases apart after V is trimmed by 4 bases and J by 2 bases.

The origin of this receptor is a woman aged 60-75 years in a cohort exposed to, infected with or recovered from COVID-19 (not recorded which). The sample comprised PBMCs or T cells enriched from blood (not recorded which). The chain employs TRBV24-1 and TRBJ1-5; perhaps TRBD1 is the D gene, with 5 bases matching. This receptor has the CDR3 CATSEQGNQPQHF. The nucleotide sequence reads as follows: TGTGCCACCAGTGAACAGGGCAATCAGCCCCAGCATTTT.